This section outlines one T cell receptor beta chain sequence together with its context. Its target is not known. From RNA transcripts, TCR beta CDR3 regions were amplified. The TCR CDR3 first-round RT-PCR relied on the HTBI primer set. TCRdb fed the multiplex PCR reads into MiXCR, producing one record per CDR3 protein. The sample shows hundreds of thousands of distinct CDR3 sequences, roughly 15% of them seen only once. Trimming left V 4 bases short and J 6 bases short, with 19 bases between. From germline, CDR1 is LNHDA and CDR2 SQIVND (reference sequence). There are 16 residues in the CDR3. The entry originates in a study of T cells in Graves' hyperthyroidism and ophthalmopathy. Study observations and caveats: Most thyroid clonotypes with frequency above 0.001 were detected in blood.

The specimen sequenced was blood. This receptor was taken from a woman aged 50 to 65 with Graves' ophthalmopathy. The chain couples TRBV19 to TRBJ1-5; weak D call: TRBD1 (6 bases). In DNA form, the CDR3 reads TGTGCCAGTAGTAGGAACAGGGTCTCAGTCTTTCAGCCCCAGCATTTT. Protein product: CASSRNRVSVFQPQHF. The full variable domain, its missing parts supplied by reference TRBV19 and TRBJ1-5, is DGGITQSPKYLFRKEGQNVTLSCEQNLNHDAMYWYRQDPGQGLRLIYYSQIVNDFQKGDIAEGYSVSREKKESFPLTVTSAQKNPTAFYLCASSRNRVSVFQPQHFGDGTRLSIL.